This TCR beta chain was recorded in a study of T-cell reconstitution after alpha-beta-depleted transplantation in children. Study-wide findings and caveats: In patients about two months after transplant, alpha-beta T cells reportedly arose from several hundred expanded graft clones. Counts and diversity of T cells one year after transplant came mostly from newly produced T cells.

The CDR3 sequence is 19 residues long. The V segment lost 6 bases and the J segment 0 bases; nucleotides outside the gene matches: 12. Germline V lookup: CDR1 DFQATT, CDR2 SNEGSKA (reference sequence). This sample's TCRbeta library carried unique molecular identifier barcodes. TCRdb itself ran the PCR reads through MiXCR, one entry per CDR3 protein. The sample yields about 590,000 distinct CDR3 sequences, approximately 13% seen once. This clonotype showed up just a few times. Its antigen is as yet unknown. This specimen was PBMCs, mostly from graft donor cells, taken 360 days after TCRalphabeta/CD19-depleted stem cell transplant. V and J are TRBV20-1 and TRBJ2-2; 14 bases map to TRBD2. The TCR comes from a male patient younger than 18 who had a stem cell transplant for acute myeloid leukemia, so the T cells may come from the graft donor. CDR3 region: CSAPQRLAGGFANTGELFF. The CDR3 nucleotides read TGCAGTGCACCACAAAGACTAGCGGGAGGGTTCGCGAACACCGGGGAGCTGTTTTTT.